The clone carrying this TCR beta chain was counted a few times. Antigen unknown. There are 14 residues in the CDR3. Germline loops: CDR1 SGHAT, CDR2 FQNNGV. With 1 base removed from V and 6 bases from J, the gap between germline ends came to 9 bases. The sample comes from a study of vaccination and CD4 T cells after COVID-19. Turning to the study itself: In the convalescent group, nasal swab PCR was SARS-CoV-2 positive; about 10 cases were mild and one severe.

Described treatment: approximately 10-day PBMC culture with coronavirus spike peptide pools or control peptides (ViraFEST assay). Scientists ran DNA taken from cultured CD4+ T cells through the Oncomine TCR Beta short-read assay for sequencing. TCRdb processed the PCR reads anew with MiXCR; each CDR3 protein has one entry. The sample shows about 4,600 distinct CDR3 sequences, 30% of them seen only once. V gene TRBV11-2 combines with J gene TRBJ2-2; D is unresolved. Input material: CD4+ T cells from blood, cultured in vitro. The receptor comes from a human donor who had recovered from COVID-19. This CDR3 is CASSLVPVAGELFF. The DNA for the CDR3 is TGTGCCAGCAGCTTAGTGCCGGTTGCCGGGGAGCTGTTTTTT.